Listed here are 24 T cell receptor beta chains from one sample, sequenced in a study of blood T cell repertoires in COVID-19. Repertoires were generated with immunoSEQ multiplex PCR, while TCRdb's copy carries only in-frame clones and drops some. The table records roughly 230,000 clones, about nine tenths of them present only once. The sequenced sample consisted of peripheral blood. These TCRs come from a man aged 25 to 45 with COVID-19, enrolled during active disease.

The chain is built from TRBV19 and TRBJ1-5; D not resolved. Germline lookup yields CDR1 LNHDA and CDR2 SQIVND (reference sequence). This CDR3 has 15 amino acids. Trimming pared 4 bases from V and 1 base from J, leaving 11 bases between. The CDR3 DNA is TGTGCCAGTAGTAAGCAAGCTCTAAGCAATCAGCCCCAGCATTTT. It is translated as CASSKQALSNQPQHF.

The chain combines TRBV7-9 with TRBJ2-1; D gene ambiguous. The CDR3 is made up of 11 amino acids. V gave up 5 bases and J gave up 5 bases, with 4 bases separating them. CDR1 and CDR2 (germline): SEHNR, FQNEAQ (reference sequence). CDR3 in DNA: TGTGCCAGCAGCCTTCACAATGAGCAGTTCTTC. This translates into CASSLHNEQFF.

The rearrangement uses TRBV21-1 and TRBJ1-2; whether TRBD1, the table's D call, matches the DNA was not checked. TRBV21-1 is shown as a pseudogene. The CDR3 totals 12 residues. The CDR3 loop reads CASKQTNYGYTF. Here the CDR3 DNA reads TGTGCCAGCAAACAAACTAACTATGGCTACACCTTC.

The chain combines TRBV7-9 with TRBJ2-1; 7 bases align to TRBD1. CDR1 and CDR2 (germline): SEHNR, FQNEAQ (reference sequence). V lost 5 bases and J lost 4; bases outside the gene matches: 2. The CDR3 totals 13 residues. CDR3 DNA: TGTGCCAGCAGCCGGGACAGTTACAATGAGCAGTTCTTC. It translates to CASSRDSYNEQFF.

The chain recombines TRBV6-2 or TRBV6-3 with TRBJ2-5; 9 bases are a match to TRBD2. With 4 bases clipped from V and 4 bases from J, the junction kept 7 bases outside the gene matches. The CDR3 has 15 residues. Germline V gene lookup returns CDR1 MNHEY and CDR2 SVGEGT. The CDR3 protein is CASSFSGGRGETQYF. CDR3 DNA: TGTGCCAGCAGTTTCAGCGGGGGGCGGGGAGAGACCCAGTACTTC.

The V call is TRBV5-6, the J call TRBJ2-1, with D possibly TRBD2 on 7 matching bases. CDR1 SGHDT and CDR2 YYEEEE come from the germline V gene. Trimming took 0 bases from V and 3 from J, leaving 13 bases between them. The CDR3 extends over 16 amino acids. DNA for the CDR3: TGTGCCAGCAGCTTGGAGGGCGGGGGCCTCTACAATGAGCAGTTCTTC. This sequence encodes CASSLEGGGLYNEQFF.

V and J are TRBV6-5 and TRBJ1-5, with D possibly TRBD1 on 6 matching bases. The V gene's germline CDR1 is MNHEY and CDR2 SVGAGI. The CDR3 covers 14 residues. Trimming stripped 5 bases from V and 0 bases from J, with 8 bases between. The CDR3 region is CASSRQDSNQPQHF. DNA for the CDR3: TGTGCCAGCAGTAGACAGGATAGCAATCAGCCCCAGCATTTT.

This chain connects TRBV6-4 to TRBJ1-2, with D possibly being TRBD1 (6 bases). The CDR3 loop spans 13 amino acids. The V end lost 5 bases, the J end lost 8 bases, and 15 bases lay between the germline ends. Germline V gene data show CDR1 as MRHNA and CDR2 as SNTAGT. This CDR3 reads CASSSGQTSGYTF. The CDR3 DNA follows: TGTGCCAGCAGTTCCGGACAGACGTCGGGCTACACCTTC.

This clone came up once. J is TRBJ2-7 and V is TRBV5-1; 9 bases fit TRBD1. V lost 1 base and J lost 6; bases outside the gene matches: 8. CDR1 is SGHRS and CDR2 is YFSETQ in the germline V gene. This CDR3 contains 15 residues. CDR3 protein: CASSLSVQGAGEQYF. CDR3 nucleotides: TGCGCCAGCAGCTTGTCCGTACAGGGGGCTGGCGAGCAGTACTTC.

V and J are TRBV10-2 and TRBJ1-6; TRBD1 aligns across 8 bases. CDR1 is WSHSY, CDR2 SAAADI, per germline. The CDR3 runs to 14 residues. The V segment lost 7 bases and the J segment 10 bases; nucleotides outside the gene matches: 9. CDR3 sequence reads: CASNDRTGPSPLHF. The DNA of the CDR3 is TGCGCCAGCAACGATAGGACAGGGCCATCACCCCTCCACTTT.

The V gene is TRBV19, the J gene TRBJ1-5; 8 bases fit TRBD1. CDR3 length: 15 residues. Germline lookup yields CDR1 LNHDA and CDR2 SQIVND (reference sequence). J was trimmed by 4 bases and V by 6 bases; bases with no gene match: 8. CDR3 nucleotide sequence: TGTGCCAGTAGCCCCCGGGACAGGAGGAATCAGCCCCAGCATTTT. Protein product: CASSPRDRRNQPQHF.

V is TRBV9 and J is TRBJ2-5; TRBD2 aligns across 13 bases. The CDR3 is made up of 18 amino acids. The germline V gene has CDR1 SGDLS and CDR2 YYNGEE. Unmatched junction bases numbered 10, after V lost 0 bases and J lost 5 bases. The CDR3 region is CASSVVGSGLAGSETQYF. The CDR3 region has the DNA TGTGCCAGCAGCGTAGTTGGTTCGGGACTAGCGGGGTCGGAGACCCAGTACTTC.

This sequence joins TRBV6-5 and TRBJ1-2, with 9 bases matching TRBD1. The junction had 9 bases not matched to a gene; V was cut back by 5 bases and J by 8 bases. The CDR3 contains 14 residues. The germline gives CDR1 MNHEY, CDR2 SVGAGI. CDR3 residues: CASSKTGTGSGYTF. The CDR3 DNA sequence: TGTGCCAGCAGTAAGACCGGGACAGGGAGCGGCTACACCTTC.

The chain couples TRBV6-5 to TRBJ1-5; the D gene is possibly TRBD1 (5 bases). The CDR3 extends over 12 amino acids. With 6 bases removed from V and 10 bases from J, the gap between germline ends came to 13 bases. In germline, CDR1 is MNHEY, CDR2 SVGAGI. The CDR3 DNA follows: TGTGCCAGCAGCCCCGGGAGGGGTCCCCAGCATTTT. Translated: CASSPGRGPQHF.

The chain joins TRBV19 to TRBJ1-5, with D tentatively TRBD1 (6 bases). Germline V gives CDR1 LNHDA, CDR2 SQIVND (reference sequence). This CDR3 region has 14 residues. V lost 7 bases and J 4 bases, leaving 14 bases between the germline ends. The CDR3 region has the DNA TGTGCCAGTACGGCAGGGGAAGGAAATCAGCCCCAGCATTTT. It translates to CASTAGEGNQPQHF.

The chain links TRBV6-2 or TRBV6-3 to TRBJ2-5; 12 nucleotides match TRBD2. This CDR3 has 15 amino acids. Looked up from germline, CDR1 is MNHEY and CDR2 is SVGEGT. V lost 6 bases to trimming and J lost 2 bases; unmatched junction nucleotides: 4. The CDR3 DNA is TGTGCCAGCAGCCGACTAGCGGGGGTTCAAGAGACCCAGTACTTC. Its translation: CASSRLAGVQETQYF.

The chain uses TRBV7-9 and TRBJ2-5; D uncertain. Trimming took off 5 bases at V and 3 bases at J, with 28 bases between the two ends. Germline lookup yields CDR1 SEHNR and CDR2 FQNEAQ (reference sequence). This CDR3 spans 19 amino acids. CDR3 sequence reads: CASSPPRSTTVTRKETQYF. The CDR3 coding sequence is TGTGCCAGCAGCCCACCACGAAGCACAACAGTAACGAGAAAAGAGACCCAGTACTTC.

This clone was observed a few times. The CDR3 loop is CASSQSSYEQYF. The DNA of the CDR3 is TGTGCCAGCAGCCAGAGCTCCTACGAGCAGTACTTC. The rearrangement uses TRBV3-1 (or the pseudogene TRBV3-2) and TRBJ2-7; D remains unclear. The germline V gene encodes CDR1 LGHDT and CDR2 YNNKEL (reference sequence). This CDR3 region has 12 residues. Trimming took off 3 bases at V and 0 bases at J, with 3 bases between the two ends.

The chain couples TRBV19 to TRBJ2-5; TRBD2 aligns across 11 bases. The CDR3 loop spans 14 amino acids. V lost 10 bases, J lost 4 bases, and 8 bases stayed unmatched. CDR1 and CDR2 (germline): LNHDA, SQIVND (reference sequence). The CDR3 here is CATKTSGDGETQYF. The CDR3 DNA sequence: TGTGCCACTAAGACTAGCGGGGATGGAGAGACCCAGTACTTC.

Regarding this clone: One end of the junction varies from germline; a read error may be responsible. The chain uses TRBV6-5 and TRBJ2-3; TRBD2 matches 11 bases. CDR1 is MNHEY, CDR2 SVGAGI, per germline. The CDR3 contains 12 residues. CDR3 residues: CASSPLGLAGGF. In nucleotides, the CDR3 is TGTGCCAGCAGTCCATTAGGGCTAGCGGGGGGCTTT.

The V call is TRBV3-1 (or the pseudogene TRBV3-2), the J call TRBJ2-2, with TRBD2 matching over 7 bases. V trimming: 7 bases; J trimming: 1 base; junction bases outside the gene matches: 6. Germline CDR1 reads LGHDT; CDR2 reads YNNKEL (reference sequence). The CDR3 length is 15 residues. The CDR3 reads CASNNVAGNTGELFF. The CDR3 DNA reads TGTGCCAGCAACAACGTAGCGGGGAACACCGGGGAGCTGTTTTTT.

V and J are TRBV4-1 and TRBJ2-7; D might be TRBD2 (6 bases). With 1 base removed from V and 2 bases from J, the gap between germline ends came to 21 bases. The CDR3 length is 18 residues. Germline V CDR1 and CDR2: MGHRA, YSYEKL. The CDR3 region has the DNA TGCGCCAGCAGCCAAGGTGCGAAGGCTGGGAGGCCCACCTACGAGCAGTACTTC. Translated, it gives CASSQGAKAGRPTYEQYF.

This clone has just a few counts. The chain recombines TRBV7-7 with TRBJ2-7, with 9 bases aligning to TRBD1. V shed 5 bases, J shed 6 bases, and the junction held 5 bases outside the gene matches. The CDR3 consists of 13 residues. Germline-derived CDR1 and CDR2 are SSHAT and FNYEAQ (reference sequence). This CDR3 reads CASSRGQGVEQYF. CDR3 coding DNA: TGTGCCAGCAGCCGGGGACAGGGCGTCGAGCAGTACTTC. Looking up the rest from reference TRBV7-7 and TRBJ2-7 gives the full variable domain: GAGVSQSPRYKVTKRGQDVTLRCDPISSHATLYWYQQALGQGPEFLTYFNYEAQPDKSGLPSDRFSAERPEGSISTLTIQRTEQRDSAMYRCASSRGQGVEQYFGPGTRLTVT.

The gene calls are TRBV6-5 and TRBJ1-2; D ambiguous. The CDR3 runs 14 residues. V shed 2 bases and J shed 8 bases, with 15 bases lying between them. Per the germline V gene, CDR1 is MNHEY and CDR2 is SVGAGI. As DNA, the CDR3 is TGTGCCAGCAGTTACGTTGGATTAGGGAGCGGCTACACCTTC. Translating it yields CASSYVGLGSGYTF.